The 3 T cell receptor beta chains in this list originate from one sample, sequenced in a study of graft-versus-host responses after intestinal transplantation. Assay: immunoSEQ multiplex PCR; the TCRdb copy retains only in-frame clones and omits some. This sample has 100,000 to 130,000 clones, with roughly 86% found just once. Their antigens are not known. The sequencing here drew on unstimulated CD4+ T cells sorted from spleen or lymph node cells, taken before transplant. The source of these receptors is a human donor who was the organ donor for an intestinal transplant.

The CDR3: CASTLDSYTSGNTIYF. CDR3 nucleotides: TGTGCCAGCACCCTGGACAGTTACACCTCTGGAAACACCATATATTTT. The V gene is TRBV2, the J gene TRBJ1-3; D is perhaps TRBD1 (6 bases). V lost 7 bases, J lost 0 bases, and 16 bases lay in between. The CDR3 has 16 amino acids. Germline values: CDR1 SNHLY, CDR2 FYNNEI. Filled out from reference TRBV2 and TRBJ1-3, the complete variable domain reads EPEVTQTPSHQVTQMGQEVILRCVPISNHLYFYWYRQILGQKVEFLVSFYNNEISEKSEIFDDQFSVERPDGSNFTLKIRSTKLEDSAMYFCASTLDSYTSGNTIYFGEGSWLTVV.

This chain uses TRBV10-1 with TRBJ2-2, with D maybe TRBD2 (6 bases). V dropped 6 bases and J dropped 4 bases, with 12 bases sitting between them. CDR3 length equals 14 residues. The germline V gene encodes CDR1 WNHNN and CDR2 SYGVQD (reference sequence). In DNA, the CDR3 is TGCGCCAGCAGACGGGACTCTAGCACCGGGGAGCTGTTTTTT. Translated: CASRRDSSTGELFF.

The chain carries TRBV5-1 and TRBJ2-3; D not certain. Germline values: CDR1 SGHRS, CDR2 YFSETQ. The CDR3 is 14 amino acids. With 4 bases removed from V and 3 bases from J, the gap between germline ends came to 12 bases. CDR3 protein: CASSPSAGTDTQYF. CDR3 nucleotide sequence: TGCGCCAGCAGCCCGAGCGCTGGGACAGATACGCAGTATTTT. Together with reference TRBV5-1 and TRBJ2-3, the CDR3 gives the full variable domain: KAGVTQTPRYLIKTRGQQVTLSCSPISGHRSVSWYQQTPGQGLQFLFEYFSETQRNKGNFPGRFSGRQFSNSRSEMNVSTLELGDSALYLCASSPSAGTDTQYFGPGTRLTVL.